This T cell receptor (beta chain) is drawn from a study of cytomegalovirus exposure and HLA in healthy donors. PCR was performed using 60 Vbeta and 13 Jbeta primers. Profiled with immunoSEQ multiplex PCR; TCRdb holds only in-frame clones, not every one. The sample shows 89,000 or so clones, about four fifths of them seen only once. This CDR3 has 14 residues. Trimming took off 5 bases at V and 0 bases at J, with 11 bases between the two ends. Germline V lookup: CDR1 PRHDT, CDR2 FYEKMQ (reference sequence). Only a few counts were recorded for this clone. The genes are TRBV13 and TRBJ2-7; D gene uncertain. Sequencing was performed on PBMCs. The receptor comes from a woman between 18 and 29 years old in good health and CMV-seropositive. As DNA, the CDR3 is TGTGCCAGCAGCCCGACATACCCCTCCTACGAGCAGTACTTC. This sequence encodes CASSPTYPSYEQYF.